The 14 T cell receptor beta chains below were found in one sample sequenced in a study of cytomegalovirus exposure and HLA in healthy donors. The PCR had 60 Vbeta and 13 Jbeta primers. The method was immunoSEQ multiplex PCR; TCRdb's version includes in-frame clones alone and lacks a portion of them. The sample records 140,000 to 150,000 clones, about 82% being singletons. Source material: PBMCs. The receptors here all came from a male donor in good health and CMV-seronegative.

The rearrangement uses TRBV6-5 and TRBJ2-7; weak D call: TRBD1 (5 bases). Germline CDR1 is MNHEY and CDR2 is SVGAGI. The CDR3 totals 14 residues. Trimming cost V 5 bases and J 2 bases, with 13 bases left between them. DNA of the CDR3: TGTGCCAGCAGTGAAGATGGCAGGGCCTACGAGCAGTACTTC. Protein: CASSEDGRAYEQYF.

V usage is TRBV28 and J usage is TRBJ2-7, with TRBD1 identical over 7 bases. Germline-derived CDR1 and CDR2 are MDHEN and SYDVKM. Germline trimming cut 3 bases from V and 6 bases from J; bases unmatched to any gene: 2. The CDR3 extends over 12 amino acids. CDR3 sequence (DNA): TGTGCCAGCAGTTTGACAGGGCGCGAGCAGTACTTC. Translated: CASSLTGREQYF.

The chain combines TRBV5-1 with TRBJ2-3; the match to TRBD2 covers 9 bases. CDR1 and CDR2 (germline): SGHRS, YFSETQ. The V gene end was trimmed by 0 bases and the J gene end by 4 bases; junction bases not matched to a gene: 6. CDR3 size: 16 residues. The CDR3 loop is CASSLASSGIADTQYF. The DNA of the CDR3 is TGCGCCAGCAGCTTGGCTTCTAGCGGGATTGCAGATACGCAGTATTTT. The complete variable domain, with remaining parts taken from reference TRBV5-1 and TRBJ2-3, reads KAGVTQTPRYLIKTRGQQVTLSCSPISGHRSVSWYQQTPGQGLQFLFEYFSETQRNKGNFPGRFSGRQFSNSRSEMNVSTLELGDSALYLCASSLASSGIADTQYFGPGTRLTVL.

V usage is TRBV6-6 and J usage is TRBJ2-7; no clear D gene. The V gene lost 2 bases and the J gene lost 2 bases, with 7 bases spanning the gap. The CDR3 spans 13 residues. CDR1 and CDR2 (germline): MNHNY, SVGAGI (reference sequence). The CDR3 nucleotides are TGTGCCAGCAGTTACGGCCTCACCTACGAGCAGTACTTC. This translates into CASSYGLTYEQYF.

This clone was counted a few times. The chain carries TRBV19 and TRBJ1-1; maybe TRBD1 (5 bases). Germline loops: CDR1 LNHDA, CDR2 SQIVND (reference sequence). Trimming cost V 5 bases and J 6 bases, with 13 bases left between them. This CDR3 is built from 13 residues. DNA of the CDR3: TGTGCCAGTAGTCCGGGCCGGGGGGCTGAAGCTTTCTTT. Translated, it gives CASSPGRGAEAFF.

The chain couples TRBV29-1 to TRBJ1-2; D gene unclear. This CDR3 is 13 amino acids long. Trimming stripped 4 bases from V and 0 bases from J, with 9 bases between. CDR1 and CDR2 from the germline V gene are SQVTM and ANQGSEA. CDR3 sequence: CSVVPPANYGYTF. The CDR3 nucleotides are TGCAGCGTTGTCCCACCGGCTAACTATGGCTACACCTTC. Combining the CDR3 with reference TRBV29-1 and TRBJ1-2 gives the whole variable domain SAVISQKPSRDICQRGTSLTIQCQVDSQVTMMFWYRQQPGQSLTLIATANQGSEATYESGFVIDKFPISRPNLTFSTLTVSNMSPEDSSIYLCSVVPPANYGYTFGSGTRLTVV.

This clone was observed a handful of times. The V call is TRBV14, the J call TRBJ1-1, with D unresolved. Looked up from germline, CDR1 is SGHDN and CDR2 is FVKESK. V lost 0 bases to trimming and J lost 10 bases, with 9 bases between them. This CDR3 is built from 12 residues. CDR3 nucleotide sequence: TGTGCCAGCAGCCAAGACCGGGTGGCAGCTTTCTTT. This gives the protein CASSQDRVAAFF.

The chain links TRBV28 to TRBJ2-1; a possible D gene is TRBD1 (5 bases). Germline values: CDR1 MDHEN, CDR2 SYDVKM. The CDR3 extends over 13 amino acids. The ends were cut back, 6 bases at V and 4 bases at J, with 10 bases in the middle. The CDR3 bases are TGTGCCAGCAGGGGGCCAAATTACAATGAGCAGTTCTTC. It translates to CASRGPNYNEQFF.

The V gene is TRBV15, the J gene TRBJ1-4; TRBD1 matches 11 bases. The V segment lost 6 bases and the J segment 8 bases; nucleotides outside the gene matches: 5. Germline assignment: CDR1 LNHNV and CDR2 YYDKDF (reference sequence). The CDR3 spans 14 residues. The CDR3: CATRKGTGGEKLFF. The DNA of the CDR3 is TGTGCCACCAGAAAGGGGACAGGGGGAGAAAAACTGTTTTTT.

The chain uses TRBV28 and TRBJ2-7; D remains ambiguous. The CDR3 is 13 amino acids. Deletions cut 6 bases from V and 4 bases from J, with 13 bases between. Germline CDR1 MDHEN, CDR2 SYDVKM. CDR3 region: CASSPNAEYEQYF. The CDR3, as DNA: TGTGCCAGCAGCCCAAACGCGGAGTACGAGCAGTACTTC.

The rearrangement uses TRBV4-1 and TRBJ1-3; 12 nucleotides line up with TRBD1. CDR3 length equals 17 residues. Trimming cost V 4 bases and J 5 bases; bases outside gene matches: 9. CDR1 MGHRA and CDR2 YSYEKL come from the germline V gene. The CDR3 protein is CASSPSVGTGGRNTIYF. As DNA, the CDR3 is TGCGCCAGCAGCCCCTCGGTGGGGACAGGGGGCCGAAACACCATATATTTT.

The chain carries TRBV13 and TRBJ1-1, with a possible D match to TRBD1 (6 bases). Germline loops: CDR1 PRHDT, CDR2 FYEKMQ (reference sequence). The CDR3 spans 19 residues. Trimming removed 5 bases from V and 0 bases from J, with 25 bases in between. CDR3 protein: CASSEEGVMENPLNTEAFF. CDR3 DNA sequence: TGTGCCAGCAGCGAAGAGGGGGTGATGGAGAATCCCTTGAACACTGAAGCTTTCTTT.

V gene TRBV18 combines with J gene TRBJ1-4, with D uncertain. The CDR3 is 16 residues long. The germline gives CDR1 KGHSH, CDR2 LQKENI. Trimming removed 4 bases from V and 6 bases from J, with 18 bases in between. This chain's CDR3 is CASSLLSGYGDEKLFF. The CDR3 DNA is TGTGCCAGCTCACTCCTCAGCGGATATGGGGATGAAAAACTGTTTTTT.

For this clone: Other nucleotide sequences in the sample specify the same CDR3. The chain carries TRBV9 and TRBJ1-1, with unresolved D. The CDR3 consists of 14 residues. V dropped 0 bases and J dropped 1 base, with 7 bases sitting between them. In germline, CDR1 is SGDLS, CDR2 YYNGEE. Here the CDR3 reads CASSVATGNTEAFF. The CDR3 DNA reads TGTGCCAGCAGCGTAGCTACGGGGAACACTGAAGCTTTCTTT.